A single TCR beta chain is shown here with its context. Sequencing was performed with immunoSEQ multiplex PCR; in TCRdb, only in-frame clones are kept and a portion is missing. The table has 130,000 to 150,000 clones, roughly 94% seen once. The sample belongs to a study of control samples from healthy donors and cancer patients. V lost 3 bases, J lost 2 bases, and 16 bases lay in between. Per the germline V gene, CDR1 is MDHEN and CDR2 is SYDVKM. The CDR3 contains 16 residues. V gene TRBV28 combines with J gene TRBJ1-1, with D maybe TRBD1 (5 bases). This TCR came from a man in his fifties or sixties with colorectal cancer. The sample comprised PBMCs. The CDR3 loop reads CASSLPHPGPNTEAFF. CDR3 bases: TGTGCCAGCAGTTTGCCACACCCGGGACCAAACACTGAAGCTTTCTTT.